This T cell receptor (beta chain) stems from a study of cytomegalovirus exposure and HLA in healthy donors. Comment on this clone: Its target is not known.

Study-wide findings and caveats: That first-cohort TCR clusters tended to co-occur in the 95 to 150 validation repertoires was found in a later analysis. The listing of about 150 TCR beta chains classed them as cytomegalovirus-associated.

Produced via immunoSEQ multiplex PCR; TCRdb's table is partial and in-frame only. This repertoire shows 120,000 or so clones, under 90% found once; its top ten account for 2%. The CDR3 has 14 residues. Germline V lookup: CDR1 SGHRS, CDR2 YFSETQ. Trimming stripped 4 bases from V and 2 bases from J, with 11 bases between. Donors came from a validation cohort of over a hundred subjects, distinct from the first 666-subject cohort. This TCR came from a young woman in good health and CMV-seronegative. Sequences were obtained from PBMCs. The chain recombines TRBV5-1 with TRBJ2-3; perhaps TRBD1 as D (6 bases). For the CDR3, the DNA is TGCGCCAGCAGCCTCTGGACAGCCACAGATACGCAGTATTTT. Its protein is CASSLWTATDTQYF.